Given below is one TCR beta chain in context. Its specificity is unknown. The record originates from a study of T cell responses to AZD1222 COVID-19 vaccine. Study-level results: Dominant at 160-218 and 743-854, vaccine-associated CD4 TCRs also spanned spike.

Germline V CDR1 and CDR2: MNHEY, SVGAGI. The CDR3 has 14 residues. V lost 6 bases and J lost 7, with 16 bases in between. The repertoire was sequenced with immunoSEQ multiplex PCR; TCRdb's copy has only in-frame clones and lacks some. Of around 140,000 clones listed, over 75% are singletons. This chain joins TRBV6-5 and TRBJ2-1, with D possibly TRBD2 on 5 matching bases. The sample here was peripheral blood, taken on day 0 of AZD1222 vaccination. This TCR came from an adult in good health. This CDR3 reads CASRQTGRRNEQFF. Here the CDR3 DNA reads TGTGCCAGCAGACAAACGGGAAGGAGGAATGAGCAGTTCTTC.